This entry is about one T cell receptor (beta chain). Per the authors' pipeline: Cell counts per sample came from amplifying reference gene primers. Some clones are missing from TCRdb's copy, which holds only in-frame ones; the method was immunoSEQ multiplex PCR. For V, J and clone size, that table is used; D and trimming come from the DNA. The table includes around 67,000 clones, 75% to 90% detected once. These data originate in a study of blood T cell repertoires in COVID-19. Study-level information: Specimens from acute and convalescent COVID-19 originated in the United States, Italy and Spain. In each case, the material was cDNA or gDNA derived from T cells, B-cell-depleted T cells, or PBMCs.

Germline trimming cut 2 bases from V and 3 bases from J; bases unmatched to any gene: 2. The CDR3 spans 16 residues. Germline V lookup: CDR1 SGHTA, CDR2 FQGNSA. The sample comprised peripheral blood. The TCR originated in a man over 45 with active COVID-19. V gene TRBV7-2 combines with J gene TRBJ2-3; 13 nucleotides match TRBD2. CDR3 in DNA: TGTGCCAGCAGCTTAAAGGGACTAGCGGGGACAGATACGCAGTATTTT. This codes for CASSLKGLAGTDTQYF.